These T cell receptor beta chains were read from a single sample in a study of blood T cell repertoires in COVID-19. Measured with immunoSEQ multiplex PCR; TCRdb has only the in-frame clones, and not every one. The profile shows over 250,000 clones, around nine tenths of them singletons. Sequencing was carried out using peripheral blood. Receptors originate from a woman aged 55-70 years with acute or convalescent COVID-19. CDR3s include the opening cysteine and the closing phenylalanine or tryptophan. The order of the fields is clone size, D gene, J gene, V gene, CDR3 protein, CDR3 DNA. A D gene is named only where the DNA matches it firmly. Not all rows give a size; the values are once, few, many and, for expanded clones, a class.

. . TRBJ1-3 TRBV5-1 CASSNGGTSAGNTIYF TGCGCCAGCAGCAACGGGGGGACTTCTGCTGGAAACACCATATATTTT
. . TRBJ1-2 TRBV6-2/TRBV6-3 CASSYGPGMFGYTF TGTGCCAGCAGTTACGGTCCGGGAATGTTTGGCTACACCTTC
once . TRBJ1-1 TRBV6-6 CASSYSEVGQGAFF TGTGCCAGCAGTTACTCGGAGGTGGGGCAGGGGGCTTTCTTT
. . TRBJ2-5 TRBV5-6 CASSGGGQGWETQYF TGTGCCAGCAGCGGTGGAGGTCAGGGGTGGGAGACCCAGTACTTC
once . TRBJ1-2 TRBV5-6 CASSLEPTWGLEYGYTF TGTGCCAGCAGCTTGGAACCCACGTGGGGGCTAGAATATGGCTACACCTTC
. . TRBJ2-2 TRBV4-3 CASSILASGELFF TGCGCCAGCAGCATACTAGCTTCCGGGGAGCTGTTTTTT
. TRBD2 TRBJ2-1 TRBV24-1 CATSRGEGWSDEQFF TGTGCCACCAGTCGGGGGGAGGGGTGGTCGGATGAGCAGTTCTTC
. TRBD2 TRBJ2-3 TRBV5-4 CASSPGLAGPTSTDTQYF TGTGCCAGCAGCCCGGGACTAGCGGGGCCCACTAGCACAGATACGCAGTATTTT
. TRBD2 TRBJ2-7 TRBV2 CASSEASGSYEQYF TGTGCCAGCAGTGAGGCTAGCGGCTCCTACGAGCAGTACTTC
once TRBD1 TRBJ2-1 TRBV19 CASTRTGTVDNEQFF TGTGCCAGTACCCGAACCGGGACAGTCGACAATGAGCAGTTCTTC
. TRBD2 TRBJ2-1 TRBV2 CASSPGASGGNEQFF TGTGCCAGCAGCCCTGGGGCTAGCGGGGGGAATGAGCAGTTCTTC
. . TRBJ2-5 TRBV7-2 CASSLGAGLETQYF TGTGCCAGCAGCTTAGGAGCAGGGTTAGAGACCCAGTACTTC
once TRBD1 TRBJ1-1 TRBV11-2 CASSLSQGVWTEAFF TGTGCCAGCAGCTTATCTCAGGGGGTCTGGACTGAAGCTTTCTTT
. . TRBJ1-2 TRBV5-4 CASSFLAVYGYTF TGTGCCAGCAGCTTTTTGGCTGTATATGGCTACACCTTC
. TRBD2 TRBJ2-1 TRBV18 CASSPREGSNEQFF TGTGCCAGCTCTCCGCGGGAGGGTAGCAATGAGCAGTTCTTC
once . TRBJ1-1 TRBV7-9 CASSLGPDGEAFF TGTGCCAGCAGCTTGGGGCCCGATGGGGAAGCTTTCTTT
. . TRBJ1-1 TRBV6-2/TRBV6-3 CASSYSFGGERTEAFF TGTGCCAGCAGTTACTCGTTCGGAGGGGAGAGAACTGAAGCTTTCTTT
. . TRBJ1-2 TRBV7-9 CASSPKGNREVDGYTF TGTGCCAGCAGCCCAAAGGGGAACAGGGAAGTGGATGGCTACACCTTC
. TRBD1 TRBJ1-5 TRBV5-8 CASTRRDREYQPQHF TGTGCCAGCACCCGCCGGGACAGGGAGTATCAGCCCCAGCATTTT
. . TRBJ1-1 TRBV9 CASSGGYGGTEAFF TGTGCCAGCAGTGGAGGGTATGGTGGCACTGAAGCTTTCTTT
. TRBD2 TRBJ2-1 TRBV4-1 CASSQGLAGAYYNEQFF TGCGCCAGCAGCCAAGGACTAGCGGGGGCCTACTACAATGAGCAGTTCTTC
. TRBD1 TRBJ2-3 TRBV24-1 CATGGRGLVTDTQYF TGTGCCACAGGAGGCAGGGGGCTTGTCACAGATACGCAGTATTTT
. TRBD2 TRBJ2-1 TRBV5-8 CASSSRGLAGGTHYNEQFF TGTGCCAGCAGCTCAAGGGGACTAGCGGGAGGAACCCACTACAATGAGCAGTTCTTC
few . TRBJ1-1 TRBV18 CASSRGGSTEAFF TGTGCCAGCTCTAGAGGGGGTTCCACTGAAGCTTTCTTT
once TRBD2 TRBJ2-2 TRBV6-2/TRBV6-3 CASSRILAGEGTGELFF TGTGCCAGCAGTAGAATACTAGCGGGAGAAGGGACCGGGGAGCTGTTTTTT
. . TRBJ1-2 TRBV6-5 CASSYSGGNYGYTF TGTGCCAGCAGTTACTCGGGGGGAAACTATGGCTACACCTTC
. TRBD2 TRBJ2-1 TRBV27 CASTPFAGGHQNEQFF TGTGCCAGCACTCCATTTGCGGGGGGGCATCAAAATGAGCAGTTCTTC